This T cell receptor beta chain was recovered during a study of blood T cells in healthy people across ages. General study findings and limits: It was found that TCR beta diversity correlated strongly with the percentage of naive T cells.

Using a J-beta primer mix together with a sample-barcoded 5' primer, a second PCR was run for roughly 6 to 12 cycles. Through a template-switch adaptor with 12 random nucleotides, each cDNA molecule received a tag. TCRdb used MiXCR to reprocess the 5' RACE reads, holding one entry per CDR3 protein. The sample holds hundreds of thousands of distinct CDR3 sequences, about 52% seen once. In the case of this clonotype: What it binds is not known.

Per the germline V gene, CDR1 is MNHEY and CDR2 is SMNVEV (reference sequence). This CDR3 region has 15 residues. With 3 bases removed from V and 2 bases from J, the gap between germline ends came to 14 bases. The receptor's source is a woman aged 55-70 years in good health. Sequenced sample: blood. The chain joins TRBV27 to TRBJ2-7; D might be TRBD2 (6 bases). The CDR3 DNA follows: TGTGCCAGCAGTTTGGGCGGGAAGCTACCCTACGAGCAGTACTTC. It yields the protein CASSLGGKLPYEQYF.